These 8 T cell receptor beta chains were sequenced from one sample in a study of blood T cell repertoires in COVID-19. Libraries were prepared by immunoSEQ multiplex PCR; TCRdb keeps only in-frame clonotypes and omits some of them. The sample lists over 130,000 clones; roughly four fifths were seen once. The sample comprised peripheral blood. These receptors all stem from a woman between 45 and 65 years old with active or convalescent COVID-19.

This clone was seen only once. The chain recombines TRBV5-6 with TRBJ1-1; 7 bases are a match to TRBD1. The CDR3 has 14 residues. The ends lost 2 bases at V and 7 bases at J; junction bases unmatched: 8. Germline values: CDR1 SGHDT, CDR2 YYEEEE. DNA of the CDR3: TGTGCCAGCAGCTTCAGGGGGGCCTATGTTGAAGCTTTCTTT. It specifies CASSFRGAYVEAFF.

In its sample, this clone was seen a few times. The genes are TRBV5-1 and TRBJ1-5, with a possible D match to TRBD1 (6 bases). The CDR3 is 15 amino acids. The V and J ends lost 4 bases and 4 bases respectively, with 15 bases between them. Germline values: CDR1 SGHRS, CDR2 YFSETQ. The CDR3 nucleotides read TGCGCCAGCAGCCGGGACAATTCATGGAATCAGCCCCAGCATTTT. This gives the protein CASSRDNSWNQPQHF.

V and J are TRBV19 and TRBJ2-2; possibly TRBD1 for D (7 bases). The CDR3 loop spans 17 amino acids. Trimming took off 3 bases at V and 6 bases at J, with 20 bases between the two ends. Germline assignment: CDR1 LNHDA and CDR2 SQIVND (reference sequence). The DNA of the CDR3 is TGTGCCAGTAGTATTGGAGGGGGCTTTGGTTTCGCCGGGGAGCTGTTTTTT. It yields the protein CASSIGGGFGFAGELFF.

This clone came up once. This specimen includes other DNA sequences encoding the same CDR3. The chain couples TRBV5-6 to TRBJ2-3, with 10 nucleotides matching TRBD2. The CDR3 sequence is 17 residues long. Germline CDR1 is SGHDT and CDR2 is YYEEEE. V was pared by 4 bases and J by 0 bases, with 8 bases of the junction left unmatched. The CDR3 loop reads CASSRRLAGDSTDTQYF. CDR3 DNA sequence: TGTGCCAGCAGCCGGCGGCTAGCGGGAGATAGCACAGATACGCAGTATTTT. Filled out from reference TRBV5-6 and TRBJ2-3, the complete variable domain reads DAGVTQSPTHLIKTRGQQVTLRCSPKSGHDTVSWYQQALGQGPQFIFQYYEEEERQRGNFPDRFSGHQFPNYSSELNVNALLLGDSALYLCASSRRLAGDSTDTQYFGPGTRLTVL.

The CDR3 region has the DNA TGTGCCAGCAGCCCCGGGACTAGCGACTACAATGAGCAGTTCTTC. Translated: CASSPGTSDYNEQFF. The chain is built from TRBV7-3 and TRBJ2-1; 10 positions agree with TRBD2. Germline V gene data show CDR1 as SGHTA and CDR2 as FQGTGA. This CDR3 spans 15 amino acids. J gave up 3 bases and V 5 bases, and 4 bases lay outside the gene matches.

The V and J genes are TRBV14 and TRBJ2-5; TRBD1 is a possible D gene (6 bases). Trimming shortened V by 0 bases and J by 1 base, and 18 bases separated the two germline ends. Germline V gene lookup returns CDR1 SGHDN and CDR2 FVKESK. The CDR3 consists of 18 residues. The CDR3 coding sequence is TGTGCCAGCAGCCAAGACCCTCGGACAGCCCTGTTCCAAGAGACCCAGTACTTC. It is translated as CASSQDPRTALFQETQYF. The complete variable domain, with remaining parts taken from reference TRBV14 and TRBJ2-5, reads EAGVTQFPSHSVIEKGQTVTLRCDPISGHDNLYWYRRVMGKEIKFLLHFVKESKQDESGMPNNRFLAERTGGTYSTLKVQPAELEDSGVYFCASSQDPRTALFQETQYFGPGTRLLVL.

This clone occurred many times. The chain uses TRBV7-9 and TRBJ1-2; D remains ambiguous. Germline CDR1 and CDR2: SEHNR and FQNEAQ (reference sequence). There are 15 residues in the CDR3. V lost 5 bases to trimming and J lost 3 bases, with 16 bases between them. CDR3 sequence reads: CASSPGRGFDYGYTF. As DNA, the CDR3 is TGTGCCAGCAGCCCCGGACGCGGGTTTGACTATGGCTACACCTTC.

V usage is TRBV11-2 and J usage is TRBJ2-1, with 11 bases identical to TRBD2. V was clipped by 2 bases and J by 3 bases; unmatched bases: 3. The CDR3 is 16 residues long. Germline V gene data show CDR1 as SGHAT and CDR2 as FQNNGV. CDR3 sequence reads: CASSLMTSGVYNEQFF. The DNA for the CDR3 is TGTGCCAGCAGCTTAATGACTAGCGGGGTCTACAATGAGCAGTTCTTC. Full variable domain (remainder filled in from reference TRBV11-2 and TRBJ2-1): EAGVAQSPRYKIIEKRQSVAFWCNPISGHATLYWYQQILGQGPKLLIQFQNNGVVDDSQLPKDRFSAERLKGVDSTLKIQPAKLEDSAVYLCASSLMTSGVYNEQFFGPGTRLTVL.